This entry features one T cell receptor beta chain sequence. Within the sample, other DNA sequences also encode this same CDR3. This sample is part of a study of CD8+ T cells in alopecia areata. As for the study in general: In an open-label trial, patients got 5 to 10 mg tofacitinib twice daily.

Reverse transcribed after extraction, RNA yielded cDNA as the sequencing template. The table came from immunoSEQ multiplex PCR; TCRdb's copy has only in-frame clones and leaves some out. The repertoire holds 90,000 to 100,000 clones, with more than 55% as singletons. The sample's treatment: oral pan-JAK inhibitor, 5-10 mg twice daily. Collected material from alopecia areata patients comprised lesional scalp punch biopsies and peripheral blood. Isolation of CD4+ and CD8+ T cells from PBMCs was achieved by sorting. Germline lookup yields CDR1 MNHEY and CDR2 SMNVEV (reference sequence). The CDR3 contains 15 residues. The V gene end was trimmed by 5 bases and the J gene end by 2 bases; junction bases not matched to a gene: 3.

Sequences were derived from CD8+ T cells sorted from blood, sampled at week 4, from a patient treated with tofacitinib. V gene TRBV27 combines with J gene TRBJ2-1; 10 nucleotides align to TRBD1. The receptor comes from a human donor with alopecia areata. The CDR3 protein is CASSSGQGAYNEQFF. DNA of the CDR3: TGTGCCAGCAGTAGCGGACAGGGGGCCTACAATGAGCAGTTCTTC.